Sequencing of this T cell receptor beta chain was carried out in a study of blood T cell repertoires in COVID-19. In the study overall: Sample material is recorded as cDNA or gDNA derived from T cells, B-cell-depleted T cells, or PBMCs.

In the original analysis: For nucleated cells, counts were estimated from reference gene primer amplification. The data were produced by immunoSEQ multiplex PCR, yet TCRdb's version contains in-frame clones alone and is incomplete. V and J calls and clone size are those listed in that table; D and trimming were worked out from the DNA. The sample holds roughly 250,000 clones; around four fifths are singletons and the top ten take 4.7%. Germline assignment: CDR1 MNHEY and CDR2 SMNVEV (reference sequence). This CDR3 contains 14 residues. V lost 2 bases and J 1 base, leaving 8 bases between the germline ends.

This chain links TRBV27 with TRBJ1-1; a weak D match, TRBD1 (6 bases). The sample taken for sequencing was peripheral blood. This clonotype was sampled from a woman aged 70-85 years with acute or convalescent COVID-19. CDR3 region: CASSLATGNTEAFF. CDR3 DNA: TGTGCCAGCAGTTTAGCGACAGGGAACACTGAAGCTTTCTTT.